The entry below gives a single TCR beta chain sequence along with its context. Original methodology: Amplifying reference gene primers gave estimates of nucleated cell counts. TCRdb keeps only in-frame clones here, not all; method: immunoSEQ multiplex PCR. V and J calls and clone size are as listed in that table; D and trimming were resolved from the DNA. This table holds tens of thousands of clones, about 82% found once. V shed 4 bases and J 7 bases; nucleotides not matched to a gene: 9. Germline V gene lookup returns CDR1 SGHNT and CDR2 YYREEE (reference sequence). CDR3 length equals 17 residues. The sample originates from a study of blood T cell repertoires in COVID-19.

The clonotype comes from a man between 45 and 60 years old with acute or convalescent COVID-19. The chain is built from TRBV5-4 and TRBJ2-2, with TRBD2 matching over 14 bases. Source material: peripheral blood. CDR3 loop: CASSGGLAGGLGGELFF. The CDR3 nucleotides read TGTGCCAGCAGCGGCGGACTAGCGGGGGGCCTTGGCGGGGAGCTGTTTTTT.